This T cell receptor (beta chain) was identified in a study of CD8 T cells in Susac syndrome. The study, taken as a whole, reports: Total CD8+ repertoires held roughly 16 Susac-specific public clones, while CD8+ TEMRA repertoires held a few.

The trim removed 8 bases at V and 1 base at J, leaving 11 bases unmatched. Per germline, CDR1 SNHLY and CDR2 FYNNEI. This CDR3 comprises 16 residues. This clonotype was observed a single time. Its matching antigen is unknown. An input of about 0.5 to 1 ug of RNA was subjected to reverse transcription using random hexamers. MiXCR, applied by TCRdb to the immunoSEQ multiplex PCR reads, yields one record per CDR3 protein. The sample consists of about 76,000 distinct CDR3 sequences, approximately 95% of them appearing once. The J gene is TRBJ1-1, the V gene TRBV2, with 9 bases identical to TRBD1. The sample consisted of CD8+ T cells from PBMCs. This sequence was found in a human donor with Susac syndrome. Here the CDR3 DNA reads TGTGCCAGCCACCAAAGCGGGACAGGGTCGAACACTGAAGCTTTCTTT. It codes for CASHQSGTGSNTEAFF.